This passage covers 18 T cell receptor beta chains from one sample sequenced in a study of OX40 agonist ivuxolimab in advanced cancers. The repertoire was sequenced with immunoSEQ multiplex PCR; TCRdb's copy has only in-frame clones and lacks some. This sample has 55,000 to 70,000 clones; 80% to 95% occur once, and the top ten carry around 7.3%. Sequenced material: CD4+ or CD8+ T cells sorted from blood, taken in a trial of the OX40 agonist ivuxolimab. Receptors were obtained from an adult with an advanced solid tumor such as melanoma, head and neck, liver or kidney cancer.

This clone was found once. The sample holds other DNA sequences that translate to the same CDR3. Here the CDR3 DNA reads TGTGCCAGCAGTTATTCCAAATACAATGAGCAGTTCTTC. This codes for CASSYSKYNEQFF. This chain uses TRBV6-5 with TRBJ2-1, with D unresolved. The V and J ends lost 3 bases and 4 bases respectively, with 7 bases between them. This CDR3 region has 13 residues. CDR1 and CDR2 from the germline V gene are MNHEY and SVGAGI.

This clone was observed once. The chain links TRBV27 to TRBJ1-1, with 7 nucleotides matching TRBD1. Trimming took 2 bases from V and 0 from J; bases not matched to a gene: 6. Germline lookup yields CDR1 MNHEY and CDR2 SMNVEV (reference sequence). The CDR3 has 16 amino acids. CDR3 loop: CASSLGQGVLNTEAFF. In DNA form, the CDR3 reads TGTGCCAGCAGTTTAGGGCAGGGGGTTCTGAACACTGAAGCTTTCTTT.

The V and J genes are TRBV9 and TRBJ2-3; D remains unclear. V was cut by 6 bases and J by 0 bases, with 11 bases left in between. Germline V gene data show CDR1 as SGDLS and CDR2 as YYNGEE. This CDR3 is 14 amino acids long. The CDR3 sequence is CASNPTFSTDTQYF. CDR3 DNA: TGTGCCAGCAACCCGACCTTTAGCACAGATACGCAGTATTTT.

The chain combines TRBV18 with TRBJ2-1; 8 bases map to TRBD2. The CDR3 is made up of 13 amino acids. V dropped 8 bases and J dropped 5; count of bases not matched to a gene: 5. Germline CDR1 reads KGHSH; CDR2 reads LQKENI. CDR3 sequence: CASRSGGDNEQFF. The CDR3 nucleotides are TGTGCCAGCCGATCGGGGGGGGACAATGAGCAGTTCTTC.

The table lists this clone with a count of one. CDR3 amino acids: CASSWTPTYEQFF. The CDR3 DNA reads TGTGCCTCAAGCTGGACGCCAACGTATGAGCAGTTCTTC. The gene calls are TRBV30 and TRBJ2-1, with unresolved D. CDR1 and CDR2 (germline): GTSNPN, SVGIG (reference sequence). V lost 7 bases, J lost 8 bases, and 18 bases lay in between. This CDR3 is built from 13 residues.

This chain uses TRBV7-9 with TRBJ1-1, with a tentative D call TRBD1 (5 bases). V lost 5 bases, J lost 3 bases, and 13 bases lay in between. CDR3 length: 14 residues. Germline CDR1 and CDR2: SEHNR and FQNEAQ (reference sequence). The CDR3 DNA follows: TGTGCCAGCAGCCGGGGGTCTGCCGACACTGAAGCTTTCTTT. Translated: CASSRGSADTEAFF.

This chain connects TRBV6-5 to TRBJ1-5; D remains unclear. Germline lookup yields CDR1 MNHEY and CDR2 SVGAGI. This CDR3 has 13 residues. Trimming cost V 5 bases and J 4 bases, with 9 bases left between them. CDR3 coding DNA: TGTGCCAGCAGTCCCCTTTGGAATCAGCCCCAGCATTTT. This translates into CASSPLWNQPQHF.

V gene TRBV2 combines with J gene TRBJ2-7; 7 bases agree with TRBD2. V shed 3 bases, J shed 2 bases, and the junction held 4 bases outside the gene matches. CDR1 and CDR2 from the germline V gene are SNHLY and FYNNEI. The CDR3 runs 14 residues. Here the CDR3 reads CASSDYGGTYEQYF. The DNA for the CDR3 is TGTGCCAGCAGTGATTACGGGGGGACCTACGAGCAGTACTTC.

The chain carries TRBV11-2 and TRBJ2-3, with 9 bases identical to TRBD2. Germline CDR1 and CDR2: SGHAT and FQNNGV. The CDR3 spans 18 residues. V was clipped by 1 base and J by 0 bases; unmatched bases: 8. For the CDR3, the DNA is TGTGCCAGCAGCTTAGGGTTAGCGGGGGCCTATAGCACAGATACGCAGTATTTT. Its translation is CASSLGLAGAYSTDTQYF.

The chain employs TRBV23-1 and TRBJ1-4; TRBD1 might be the D (5 bases). TRBV23-1 counts as an open reading frame of uncertain function. There are 20 residues in the CDR3. V was cut by 2 bases and J by 1 base, with 23 bases left in between. The CDR3 bases are TGCGCCAGCAGTCAACCCTCCCGCCGACCTGGGGGGAAAACTAATGAAAAACTGTTTTTT. Translation gives CASSQPSRRPGGKTNEKLFF.

The chain links TRBV7-2 to TRBJ1-2; 7 positions match TRBD1. V was clipped by 3 bases and J by 5 bases; unmatched bases: 3. Germline V gene data show CDR1 as SGHTA and CDR2 as FQGNSA. CDR3 length: 13 amino acids. The CDR3 DNA is TGTGCCAGCAGCTTCCAGGGACAGTATGGCTACACCTTC. It translates to CASSFQGQYGYTF.

The rearrangement links TRBV29-1 to TRBJ2-7; TRBD1 agrees at 8 bases. Losses at the gene ends were 4 bases for V and 4 bases for J; bases not matched to a gene: 3. The CDR3 consists of 12 residues. CDR1 is SQVTM and CDR2 is ANQGSEA in the germline V gene. The CDR3 sequence: CSVGGQGYEQYF. The DNA of the CDR3 is TGCAGCGTTGGAGGACAGGGTTACGAGCAGTACTTC.

The gene calls are TRBV5-6 and TRBJ2-7; TRBD2 is a possible D gene (6 bases). The CDR3 extends over 16 amino acids. Trimming pared 0 bases from V and 7 bases from J, leaving 20 bases between. Germline V CDR1 and CDR2: SGHDT, YYEEEE. The CDR3 region has the DNA TGTGCCAGCAGCTTGGACGGCGGGGCCGTACACTGGGAGCAGTACTTC. Its translation: CASSLDGGAVHWEQYF.

V gene TRBV4-1 combines with J gene TRBJ1-4; the D gene is possibly TRBD1 (6 bases). The V gene lost 5 bases and the J gene lost 0 bases, with 10 bases spanning the gap. This CDR3 contains 15 residues. Germline lookup yields CDR1 MGHRA and CDR2 YSYEKL. The CDR3 nucleotides read TGCGCCAGCAGCTCAGGGGACGCAACTAATGAAAAACTGTTTTTT. This gives the protein CASSSGDATNEKLFF.

The gene calls are TRBV11-3 and TRBJ2-7; 9 positions agree with TRBD1. Trimming cost V 5 bases and J 3 bases; bases outside gene matches: 5. Germline V gene sequence: CDR1 SGHNT, CDR2 YENEEA. The CDR3 contains 14 residues. In nucleotides, the CDR3 is TGTGCCAGCAGCATGACAGGGGGTGTCTACGAGCAGTACTTC. This sequence encodes CASSMTGGVYEQYF. The whole variable domain, remainder taken from reference TRBV11-3 and TRBJ2-7, is EAGVVQSPRYKIIEKKQPVAFWCNPISGHNTLYWYLQNLGQGPELLIRYENEEAVDDSQLPKDRFSAERLKGVDSTLKIQPAELGDSAVYLCASSMTGGVYEQYFGPGTRLTVT.

The rearrangement joins TRBV2 to TRBJ2-7; D uncertain. Germline V gene lookup returns CDR1 SNHLY and CDR2 FYNNEI. The V gene lost 1 base and the J gene lost 2 bases, with 9 bases spanning the gap. The CDR3 consists of 14 residues. Written as DNA, the CDR3 is TGTGCCAGCAGTGAAGGAGACGGTCCCTACGAGCAGTACTTC. Encoded protein: CASSEGDGPYEQYF.

This chain links TRBV10-2 with TRBJ1-5, with 8 bases aligning to TRBD1. CDR3 length: 15 residues. V lost 4 bases and J lost 6; bases outside the gene matches: 8. CDR1 is WSHSY and CDR2 is SAAADI in the germline V gene. The CDR3 region is CASSAGGANGQPQHF. The CDR3 DNA sequence: TGCGCCAGCAGTGCAGGGGGCGCGAATGGTCAGCCCCAGCATTTT.

This chain joins TRBV7-8 and TRBJ2-5, with D uncertain. Germline V lookup: CDR1 SGHVS, CDR2 FQNEAQ. V was shortened by 3 bases and J by 5 bases, with 10 bases between the two germline ends. This CDR3 is built from 13 residues. The DNA for the CDR3 is TGTGCCAGCAGCTTCAGGCCTTGGGAGACCCAGTACTTC. As protein: CASSFRPWETQYF.